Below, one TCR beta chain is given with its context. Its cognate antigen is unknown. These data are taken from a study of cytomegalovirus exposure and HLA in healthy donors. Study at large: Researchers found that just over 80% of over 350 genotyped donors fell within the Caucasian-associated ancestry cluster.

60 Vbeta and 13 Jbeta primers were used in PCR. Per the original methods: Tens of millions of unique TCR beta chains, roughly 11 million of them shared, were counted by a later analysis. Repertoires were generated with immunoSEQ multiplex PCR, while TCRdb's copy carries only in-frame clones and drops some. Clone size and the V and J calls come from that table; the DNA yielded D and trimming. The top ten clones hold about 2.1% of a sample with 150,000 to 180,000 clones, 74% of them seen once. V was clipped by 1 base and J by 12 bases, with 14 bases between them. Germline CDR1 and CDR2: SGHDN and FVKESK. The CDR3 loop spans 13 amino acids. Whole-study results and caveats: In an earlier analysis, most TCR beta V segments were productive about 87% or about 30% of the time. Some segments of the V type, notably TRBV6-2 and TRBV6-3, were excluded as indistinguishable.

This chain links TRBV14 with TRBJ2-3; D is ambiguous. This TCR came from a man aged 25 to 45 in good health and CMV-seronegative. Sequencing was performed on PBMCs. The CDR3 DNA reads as TGTGCCAGCAGCCAAGGGGCAGTCGATTCCCAGTATTTT. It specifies CASSQGAVDSQYF.